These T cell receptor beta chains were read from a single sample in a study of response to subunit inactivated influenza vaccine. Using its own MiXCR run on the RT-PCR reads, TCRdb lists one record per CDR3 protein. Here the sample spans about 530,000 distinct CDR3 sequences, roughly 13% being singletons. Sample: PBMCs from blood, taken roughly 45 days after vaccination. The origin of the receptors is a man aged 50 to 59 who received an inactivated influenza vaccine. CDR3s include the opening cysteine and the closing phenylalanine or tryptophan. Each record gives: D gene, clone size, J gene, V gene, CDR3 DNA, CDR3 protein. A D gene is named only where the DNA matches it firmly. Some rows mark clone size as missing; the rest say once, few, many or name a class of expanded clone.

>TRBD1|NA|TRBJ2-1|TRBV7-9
TGTGCCAGCAGCCCCAAGAAGGGACAGCGTTCCTACAATGAGCAGTTCTTC
CASSPKKGQRSYNEQFF
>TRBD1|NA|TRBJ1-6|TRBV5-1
TGCGCCAGCAGCCCTCAGGGGGATCCCCTCCACTTT
CASSPQGDPLHF
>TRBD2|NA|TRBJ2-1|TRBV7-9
TGTGCCAGCAGCTCGAGCGGGGCGTACAATGAGCAGTTCTTC
CASSSSGAYNEQFF
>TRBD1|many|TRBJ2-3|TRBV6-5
TGTGCCAGCAGTTCCGGGACAGAAAACATAATGAGGGCAGATACGCAGTATTTT
CASSSGTENIMRADTQYF
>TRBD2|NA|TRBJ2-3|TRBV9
TGTGCCAGCTCCTTCGGGGGGAAGCAGGATACGCAGTATTTT
CASSFGGKQDTQYF
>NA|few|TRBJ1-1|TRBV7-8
TGTGCCAGCAGCTTAGGTTCGGGAGGACGAGCAGCTTTCTTT
CASSLGSGGRAAFF
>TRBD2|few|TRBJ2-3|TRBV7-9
TGTGCCAGCAGCTTAGCGGGTAGCGGGAGCACAGATACGCAGTATTTT
CASSLAGSGSTDTQYF
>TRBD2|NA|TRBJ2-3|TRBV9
TGTGCCAGCAGCGTTTCTAGCGGGAGGGCCCGCACAGATACGCAGTATTTT
CASSVSSGRARTDTQYF
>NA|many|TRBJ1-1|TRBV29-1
TGCAGCGTTGACCTCAACGCGGGGTACACTGAAGCTTTCTTT
CSVDLNAGYTEAFF
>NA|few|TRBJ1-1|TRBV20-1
TGCAGTGCTAGAGATCTCGGGCATCCGAACACTGAAGCTTTCTTT
CSARDLGHPNTEAFF
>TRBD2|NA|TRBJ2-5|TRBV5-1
TGCGCCAGCAGCCCGGTCTCCGGGACTAGCGGGGAGGCCCGGTACTTC
CASSPVSGTSGEARYF
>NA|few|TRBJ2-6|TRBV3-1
TGTGCCAGCAGCCAACAGGGGGGCTTAAACGGGGCCAACGTCCTGACTTTC
CASSQQGGLNGANVLTF
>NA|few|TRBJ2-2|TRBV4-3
TGCGCCAGCAGTCAGGGACCTATCACCGGGGAGCTGTTTTTT
CASSQGPITGELFF
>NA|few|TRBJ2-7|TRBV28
TGTGCCAGCAGCCCAGGGGGGAGGGTCTCCTACGAGCAGTACTTC
CASSPGGRVSYEQYF
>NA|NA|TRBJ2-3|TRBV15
TGTGCCACCAGCAGGGAACTAGAGAATACGCAGTATTTT
CATSRELENTQYF
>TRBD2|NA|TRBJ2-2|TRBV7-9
TGTGCCAGCAGCACCCGGACTAGCGGGACCCTCCCAGGGACCGGGGAGCTGTTTTTT
CASSTRTSGTLPGTGELFF
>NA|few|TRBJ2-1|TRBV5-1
TGCGCCAGCAGCTCGTCTCCGGGACCCAGCTCCTACAATGAGCAGTTCTTC
CASSSSPGPSSYNEQFF
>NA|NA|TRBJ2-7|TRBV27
TGTGCCAGCAGTCCGTCCGGGGACCCACGGTATCAGGAGCAGTACTTC
CASSPSGDPRYQEQYF
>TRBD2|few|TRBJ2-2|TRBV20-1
TGCTGTGCTCTGGGGACTAGCGGGGGACCGAACACCGGGGAGCTGTTTTTT
CCALGTSGGPNTGELFF
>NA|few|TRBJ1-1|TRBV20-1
TGCAGTGCCCGGGACCCCTTAGTTTGGGCTGAAGCTTTCTTT
CSARDPLVWAEAFF
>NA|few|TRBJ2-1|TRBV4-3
TGCGCCAGCAGCCAAGAGGCAGGGTTAGGTGAGCAGTTCTTC
CASSQEAGLGEQFF
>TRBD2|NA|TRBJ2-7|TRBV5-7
TGTGCCAGCAGCTTCACAGCGGGAGGAATCTCCTACGAGCAGTACTTC
CASSFTAGGISYEQYF
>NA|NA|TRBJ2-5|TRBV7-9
TGTGCCAGCAGCAATAAAGGACACCAAGAGACCCAGTACTTC
CASSNKGHQETQYF
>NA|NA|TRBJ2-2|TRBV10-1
TGCGCCAGCAGTGAGTCGGGCGGCGCGAACACCGGGGAGCTGTTTTTT
CASSESGGANTGELFF
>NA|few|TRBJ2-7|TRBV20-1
TGCAGTGGTGCCTACACCGGGACCTTCACGGGGGAGCAGTACTTC
CSGAYTGTFTGEQYF